What follows is one TCR beta chain and its context. Its antigen remains unidentified. This sample was included in a study of blood T cells in healthy people across ages. Whole-study results and caveats: Total diversity from one million sequenced T cells was likely underestimated.

Per the germline V gene, CDR1 is DFQATT and CDR2 is SNEGSKA (reference sequence). CDR3 size: 14 residues. V lost 6 bases, J lost 2 bases, and 15 bases lay in between. A second PCR, run for about 6 to 12 cycles, used a sample-barcoded 5' primer plus a J-beta primer mix. MiXCR was run by TCRdb on the 5' RACE reads, yielding one entry per CDR3 protein. Here the sample spans 550,000 to 650,000 distinct CDR3 sequences, 27% being singletons. This sample was also put to use in a study of T cells of mothers and their children.

The sequenced sample was blood. This sequence originates from a boy aged 2-15 years in good health. This chain uses TRBV20-1 with TRBJ2-3, with a possible D match to TRBD1 (6 bases). CDR3 loop: CSATGTLNTDTQYF. The CDR3 DNA reads TGCAGTGCCACCGGGACACTCAACACAGATACGCAGTATTTT.